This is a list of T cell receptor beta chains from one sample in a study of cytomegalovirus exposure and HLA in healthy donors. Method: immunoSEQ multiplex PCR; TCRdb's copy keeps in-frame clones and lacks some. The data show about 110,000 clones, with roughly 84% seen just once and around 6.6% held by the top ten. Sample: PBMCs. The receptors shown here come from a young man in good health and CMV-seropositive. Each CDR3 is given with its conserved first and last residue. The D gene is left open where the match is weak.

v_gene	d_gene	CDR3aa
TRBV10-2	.	CASSPTGDGYTF
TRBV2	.	CASRTELNTEAFF
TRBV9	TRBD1	CASSATGTVHYNEQFF
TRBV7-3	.	CASSLNPSGSYEQYF
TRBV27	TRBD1	CASSVGTGGSHEQYF
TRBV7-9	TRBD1	CASATGTYGYTF
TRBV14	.	CASSPGTSTYNEQFF
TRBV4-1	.	CASSQEYSYEQYF
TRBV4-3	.	CASSQVNPPGHNYEQYF
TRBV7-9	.	CASSPRAANNEQFF
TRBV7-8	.	CASSLASRGFDGYTF
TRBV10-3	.	CAISQGREQYF
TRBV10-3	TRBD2	CAISDPRTSGGIYEQYF
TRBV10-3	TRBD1	CAITKGQGDGELFF
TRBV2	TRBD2	CASSEGIAGALSYEQYF
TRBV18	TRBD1	CASSLWTGNTGELFF
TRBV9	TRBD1	CASSARGGAGEKLFF
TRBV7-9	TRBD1	CASSLKGQGYEQYF
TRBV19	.	CASSNSGYEQYF
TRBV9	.	CASSPHRDRYEQYF
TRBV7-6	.	CASSLAQNTGELFF
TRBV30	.	CAWRGGTIGNTIYF
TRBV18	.	CASSPQGNTEAFF
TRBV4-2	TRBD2	CASSPRLAGAETDTQYF
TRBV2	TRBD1	CASSTRDRGNYGYTF
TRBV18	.	CASSPIPRGKGTQYF
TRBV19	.	CASSREDGKQFF
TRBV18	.	CASSLEDTNTEAFF
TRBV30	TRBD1	CAWSTGRTEAFF
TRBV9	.	CASSVKPGEKLFF
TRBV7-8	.	CASSSTRNSYEQYF
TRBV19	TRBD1	CASSRPPKSGTGFAEAFF
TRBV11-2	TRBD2	CASSLGAGGPETQYF
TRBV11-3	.	CASSLDRRLPGNTIYF
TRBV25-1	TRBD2	CASSIAGLEQYF
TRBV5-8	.	CASSLWQSTDTQYF
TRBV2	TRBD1	CASSPRGTGLNNSPLHF
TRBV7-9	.	CASSSGQNTGELFF
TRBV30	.	CAWSDLNEKLFF
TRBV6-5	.	CASSTRLTPVDEQFF
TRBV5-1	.	CASSPYTGNTIYF
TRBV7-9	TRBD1	CSSSPITGTEDYYEQYF
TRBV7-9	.	CLIGNTGELFF
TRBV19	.	CASSIVGQNEQYF
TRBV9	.	CASSVDRTGGYTF
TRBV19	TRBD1	CASNQGAGGYTF
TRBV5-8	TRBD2	CASSLTTSGGWLGFDTQYF
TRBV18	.	CASSPAGLGTEAFF